The entry that follows covers one T cell receptor beta chain sequence. This CDR3 comprises 15 residues. Per the germline V gene, CDR1 is KGHSH and CDR2 is LQKENI. The V gene lost 5 bases and the J gene lost 1 base, with 15 bases spanning the gap. The entry originates in a study of T-cell reconstitution after alpha-beta-depleted transplantation in children. Unique molecular identifiers were used in preparing the TCRbeta library. One entry per CDR3 protein results from TCRdb running MiXCR on the PCR reads. The sample lists 200,000 to 250,000 distinct CDR3 sequences, under 9.5% occurring once. The TCR was taken from a human donor who donated a stem cell graft to a child with acute lymphoblastic leukemia. The sequences come from PBMCs from the stem cell graft donor, collected from the stem cell graft. V is TRBV18 and J is TRBJ2-7; D uncertain. The CDR3 sequence: CASSAPSTTSYEQYF. In DNA form, the CDR3 reads TGTGCCAGCTCAGCCCCCAGTACTACATCCTACGAGCAGTACTTC.